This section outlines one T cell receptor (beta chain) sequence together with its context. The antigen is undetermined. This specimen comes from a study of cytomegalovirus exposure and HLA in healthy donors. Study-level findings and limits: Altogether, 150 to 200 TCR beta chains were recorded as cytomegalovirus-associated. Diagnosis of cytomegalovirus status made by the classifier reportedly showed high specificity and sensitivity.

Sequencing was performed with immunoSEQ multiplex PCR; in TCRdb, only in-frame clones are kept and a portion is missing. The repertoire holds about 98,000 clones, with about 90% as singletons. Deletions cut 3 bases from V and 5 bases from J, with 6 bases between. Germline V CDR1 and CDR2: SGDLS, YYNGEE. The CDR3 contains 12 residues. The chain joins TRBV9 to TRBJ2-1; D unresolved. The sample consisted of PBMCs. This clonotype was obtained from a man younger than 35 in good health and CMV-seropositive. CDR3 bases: TGTGCCAGCAGCGCGAGCAACAATGAGCAGTTCTTC. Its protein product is CASSASNNEQFF.